A single sample is the source of the 28 T cell receptor beta chains below, sequenced in a study of Graves' ophthalmopathy and Graves' hyperthyroidism. RNA transcripts provided the template for amplifying TCR beta CDR3 regions. The first round was an RT-PCR with HTBI primers, and the second round was a multiplex PCR. One entry per CDR3 protein results from TCRdb running MiXCR on the multiplex PCR reads. Among around 470,000 distinct CDR3 sequences listed, roughly an eighth were seen once. The source material was blood. All receptors come from a woman aged 25-40 years with Graves' ophthalmopathy.

This clonotype has a count of ten or more. The CDR3 reads CASSGRGQLYSNQPQHF. In nucleotides, the CDR3 is TGTGCCAGTAGTGGACGGGGACAGCTGTATAGCAATCAGCCCCAGCATTTT. The chain couples TRBV19 to TRBJ1-5; TRBD1 matches at 7 bases. Trimming removed 5 bases from V and 0 bases from J; junction bases left unmatched: 10. This CDR3 contains 17 residues. Germline CDR1 reads LNHDA; CDR2 reads SQIVND (reference sequence). The full variable domain, with the rest looked up from reference TRBV19 and TRBJ1-5, is DGGITQSPKYLFRKEGQNVTLSCEQNLNHDAMYWYRQDPGQGLRLIYYSQIVNDFQKGDIAEGYSVSREKKESFPLTVTSAQKNPTAFYLCASSGRGQLYSNQPQHFGDGTRLSIL.

This clonotype was found many times. The chain has TRBV12-3 or TRBV12-4 and TRBJ1-5, with D hard to call. This CDR3 comprises 13 residues. Trimming took off 6 bases at V and 7 bases at J, with 13 bases between the two ends. CDR3 amino acids: CASSRAAGQPQHF. As DNA, the CDR3 is TGTGCCAGCAGCCGGGCAGCCGGGCAGCCCCAGCATTTT.

The rearrangement links TRBV12-3 or TRBV12-4 to TRBJ2-7; no reliable D call. This CDR3 is 11 amino acids long. Trimming shortened V by 8 bases and J by 5 bases, and 10 bases separated the two germline ends. The CDR3 loop reads CASVLGNEQYF. The CDR3, as DNA: TGTGCCAGCGTACTGGGCAACGAGCAGTACTTC.

The chain links TRBV5-1 to TRBJ1-2; no clear D. The CDR3 length is 16 residues. V lost 0 bases and J 2 bases, leaving 14 bases between the germline ends. Germline V gene data show CDR1 as SGHRS and CDR2 as YFSETQ. The CDR3 protein is CASSLGSTERNYGYTF. CDR3 sequence (DNA): TGCGCCAGCAGCTTGGGTTCGACGGAGCGAAACTATGGCTACACCTTC.

This clonotype was detected ten times or more. The rearrangement links TRBV11-3 to TRBJ2-7; weak D call: TRBD1 (6 bases). Germline CDR1 and CDR2: SGHNT and YENEEA. Trimming stripped 1 base from V and 2 bases from J, with 12 bases between. The CDR3 sequence is 15 residues long. CDR3 DNA sequence: TGTGCCAGCAGCTTAGTGTGGGACACCACCTACGAGCAGTACTTC. Translating gives CASSLVWDTTYEQYF.

At least ten counts were recorded for this clonotype. The gene calls are TRBV4-1 and TRBJ1-2; D perhaps matches TRBD1 (6 bases). CDR3 length: 15 amino acids. Per the germline V gene, CDR1 is MGHRA and CDR2 is YSYEKL. The V gene lost 4 bases and the J gene lost 4 bases, with 16 bases spanning the gap. The chain's CDR3 is CASSRAFTGIYGYTF. CDR3 coding DNA: TGCGCCAGCAGCCGAGCCTTCACAGGGATCTATGGCTACACCTTC.

This clonotype was counted ten times or more. J is TRBJ1-6 and V is TRBV28, with no clear D. The CDR3 has 12 residues. CDR1 is MDHEN, CDR2 SYDVKM, per germline. V gave up 4 bases and J gave up 6 bases, with 4 bases separating them. In DNA form, the CDR3 reads TGTGCCAGCAGTTCGGGTAATTCACCCCTCCACTTT. Encoded protein: CASSSGNSPLHF.

In this sample, this clonotype turned up many times. CDR3 sequence reads: CASRKTPYEQYF. CDR3 nucleotide sequence: TGTGCCAGCAGAAAGACACCGTACGAGCAGTACTTC. The J gene is TRBJ2-7, the V gene TRBV28; no definite D call. The ends were cut back, 6 bases at V and 4 bases at J, with 10 bases in the middle. Germline V gene sequence: CDR1 MDHEN, CDR2 SYDVKM. The CDR3 covers 12 residues.

This clonotype was detected only a few times. The chain joins TRBV18 to TRBJ2-7; perhaps TRBD1 as D (5 bases). In germline, CDR1 is KGHSH, CDR2 LQKENI. This CDR3 has 15 residues. V lost 3 bases and J 3 bases, leaving 15 bases between the germline ends. The CDR3 is CASSPGQGANYEQYF. The CDR3 coding sequence is TGTGCCAGCTCACCGGGCCAGGGTGCAAACTACGAGCAGTACTTC.

The gene calls are TRBV12-3 or TRBV12-4 and TRBJ2-7; D ambiguous. The V end lost 1 base, the J end lost 3 bases, and 10 bases lay between the germline ends. The CDR3 extends over 14 amino acids. This chain's CDR3 is CASSLVVRYYEQYF. As DNA, the CDR3 is TGTGCCAGCAGTTTAGTCGTCCGATACTACGAGCAGTACTTC.

This clonotype was detected only a few times. V is TRBV5-1 and J is TRBJ2-2; TRBD1 is a possible D gene (5 bases). V shed 1 base and J shed 1 base, with 8 bases lying between them. The CDR3 length is 15 residues. CDR1 SGHRS and CDR2 YFSETQ come from the germline V gene. CDR3 nucleotides: TGCGCCAGCAGCTTGTCGACAGTGAACACCGGGGAGCTGTTTTTT. Amino acid sequence: CASSLSTVNTGELFF.

The gene calls are TRBV12-3 or TRBV12-4 and TRBJ1-2, with TRBD1 identical over 9 bases. This CDR3 is 14 amino acids long. Trimming took 4 bases from V and 8 from J; bases not matched to a gene: 8. The CDR3 loop reads CASSSGTGYLGYTF. The CDR3 DNA follows: TGTGCCAGCAGTTCCGGGACAGGGTATCTAGGCTACACCTTC.

Comments on this clonotype: A much larger clone lies a single base off, so this may be a read error. J is TRBJ1-1 and V is TRBV6-2 or TRBV6-3, with 8 bases matching TRBD1. CDR1 is MNHEY and CDR2 is SVGEGT in the germline V gene. This CDR3 is 17 amino acids long. The ends lost 2 bases at V and 3 bases at J; junction bases unmatched: 11. Here the CDR3 reads CASSYAITGGWDTEAFF. Written as DNA, the CDR3 is TGTGCCAGCAGTTACGCCATCACAGGGGGTTGGGACACTGAAGCTTTCTTT.

This chain joins TRBV30 and TRBJ2-5; 11 bases are a match to TRBD1. This CDR3 spans 14 amino acids. The trim removed 2 bases at V and 3 bases at J, leaving 2 bases unmatched. From germline, CDR1 is GTSNPN and CDR2 SVGIG (reference sequence). CDR3 loop: CAWSPGQGEETQYF. CDR3 DNA sequence: TGTGCCTGGAGTCCGGGACAGGGGGAAGAGACCCAGTACTTC.

This clonotype was observed at least ten times. In DNA form, the CDR3 reads TGTGCCAGCAGGATACAAAACAGGGGAGGGTATGGCTACACCTTC. Translating it yields CASRIQNRGGYGYTF. The V gene is TRBV28, the J gene TRBJ1-2; 7 bases map to TRBD1. This CDR3 has 15 amino acids. CDR1 is MDHEN and CDR2 is SYDVKM in the germline V gene. The V segment lost 6 bases and the J segment 5 bases; nucleotides outside the gene matches: 12.

This clonotype was recorded many times. This chain joins TRBV6-5 and TRBJ2-5; TRBD1 might be the D (5 bases). The germline CDR1 and CDR2 sequences are MNHEY and SVGAGI. CDR3 length equals 15 residues. The germline V and J ends were trimmed by 2 bases and 5 bases, with 15 bases remaining between them. CDR3 region: CASSYVTVFGETQYF. CDR3 bases: TGTGCCAGCAGTTACGTGACAGTCTTTGGGGAGACCCAGTACTTC.

This clonotype has a count of ten or more. The V call is TRBV19, the J call TRBJ1-5; D is possibly TRBD1 (6 bases). Trimming cost V 3 bases and J 6 bases, with 18 bases left between them. The CDR3 consists of 16 residues. From germline, CDR1 is LNHDA and CDR2 SQIVND (reference sequence). The CDR3: CASSIGGQGLSQPQHF. The CDR3 region has the DNA TGTGCCAGTAGTATTGGTGGGCAGGGGCTGAGTCAGCCCCAGCATTTT. The variable domain in full, completed from reference TRBV19 and TRBJ1-5, reads DGGITQSPKYLFRKEGQNVTLSCEQNLNHDAMYWYRQDPGQGLRLIYYSQIVNDFQKGDIAEGYSVSREKKESFPLTVTSAQKNPTAFYLCASSIGGQGLSQPQHFGDGTRLSIL.

This clonotype was seen many times. This sequence joins TRBV7-9 and TRBJ1-2; 7 positions match TRBD1. This CDR3 is 15 amino acids long. The J segment lost 3 bases and the V segment lost 5 bases, leaving 9 bases of the junction unmatched. Germline V CDR1 and CDR2: SEHNR, FQNEAQ (reference sequence). The CDR3 reads CASSLTGQVDYGYTF. The CDR3, as DNA: TGTGCCAGCAGCCTCACCGGACAGGTCGACTATGGCTACACCTTC.

In this sample, this clonotype turned up many times. The chain recombines TRBV29-1 with TRBJ2-7; tentatively, D is TRBD2 (6 bases). Trimming left V 1 base short and J 0 bases short, with 16 bases between. Germline CDR1 reads SQVTM; CDR2 reads ANQGSEA. The CDR3 sequence is 16 residues long. CDR3 protein: CSVEANRDWSSYEQYF. CDR3 bases: TGCAGCGTTGAAGCCAACCGGGACTGGAGCTCCTACGAGCAGTACTTC.

This clonotype appeared a few times. CDR3 nucleotides: TGTGCCAGCAGCCAAGAACCCGGCGGAGCCTCTGGAAACACCATATATTTT. Translated, it gives CASSQEPGGASGNTIYF. The chain is built from TRBV14 and TRBJ1-3; D uncertain. CDR3 length equals 17 residues. Per germline, CDR1 SGHDN and CDR2 FVKESK. V lost 0 bases and J 0 bases, leaving 12 bases between the germline ends.

This clonotype was observed many times. The J gene is TRBJ2-7, the V gene TRBV12-5; no clear D gene. The CDR3 sequence is 15 residues long. Germline V gene sequence: CDR1 LGHNT, CDR2 FRNRAP. Trimming left V 0 bases short and J 4 bases short, with 13 bases between. This chain's CDR3 is CASGLVIGRDYEQYF. In DNA form, the CDR3 reads TGTGCTAGTGGTTTGGTAATTGGGCGAGATTACGAGCAGTACTTC.

This chain uses TRBV19 with TRBJ2-7, with 10 bases fitting TRBD2. The CDR3 has 16 amino acids. Trimming removed 6 bases from V and 7 bases from J; junction bases left unmatched: 15. Germline V gives CDR1 LNHDA, CDR2 SQIVND (reference sequence). The CDR3 DNA follows: TGTGCCAGTAGCAAATTTGGAGCGGGAGGGCTCTTGGAGCAGTACTTC. Translation: CASSKFGAGGLLEQYF.

There are a few counts of this clonotype. This may come from a read error, since a much larger clone is one base off. This chain uses TRBV5-1 with TRBJ2-7, with D possibly being TRBD2 (6 bases). The CDR3 runs 11 residues. CDR1 is SGHRS, CDR2 YFSETQ, per germline. The CDR3 bases are TGCGCCAAGCGAGCGGGTTACGAGCAGTGCTTC. Translating it yields CAKRAGYEQCF.

The V call is TRBV20-1, the J call TRBJ2-7, with D tentatively TRBD2 (5 bases). This CDR3 has 13 residues. V dropped 3 bases and J dropped 3 bases, with 12 bases sitting between them. Germline V gene sequence: CDR1 DFQATT, CDR2 SNEGSKA (reference sequence). This chain's CDR3 is CSASEREFYEQYF. CDR3 coding DNA: TGCAGTGCTAGTGAGAGGGAGTTCTACGAGCAGTACTTC.

The chain links TRBV4-1 to TRBJ2-5; D is perhaps TRBD1 (5 bases). This CDR3 comprises 14 residues. CDR1 and CDR2 (germline): MGHRA, YSYEKL. V lost 4 bases, J lost 1 base, and 10 bases lay in between. Written as DNA, the CDR3 is TGCGCCAGCAGCCTCCCTGGGGCCCAAGAGACCCAGTACTTC. Encoded protein: CASSLPGAQETQYF.

To note about this clonotype: Possible read error: a much larger clone is one base away. The chain carries TRBV12-3 or TRBV12-4 and TRBJ2-7, with 10 nucleotides matching TRBD1. Germline trimming cut 9 bases from V and 5 bases from J; bases unmatched to any gene: 7. The CDR3 sequence is 13 residues long. For the CDR3, the DNA is TGTGCCAGTGAGCGGGACAGGGGCGACGAGCAGTACTTC. It is translated as CASERDRGDEQYF.

This clonotype came up many times. The rearrangement joins TRBV30 to TRBJ1-1; D uncertain. The ends were cut back, 2 bases at V and 1 base at J, with 11 bases in the middle. This CDR3 spans 14 amino acids. Germline V gene lookup returns CDR1 GTSNPN and CDR2 SVGIG (reference sequence). The CDR3 DNA follows: TGTGCCTGGAGTCGTGGACCGACGAACACTGAAGCTTTCTTT. As protein: CAWSRGPTNTEAFF.

V gene TRBV14 combines with J gene TRBJ1-5; 7 nucleotides match TRBD1. The CDR3 spans 19 residues. The V segment lost 6 bases and the J segment 0 bases; nucleotides outside the gene matches: 17. Looked up from germline, CDR1 is SGHDN and CDR2 is FVKESK. The CDR3 DNA follows: TGTGCCAGCAGGCCGACCGGGACAGTGAGGGGTTATAGCAATCAGCCCCAGCATTTT. This sequence encodes CASRPTGTVRGYSNQPQHF.